This T cell receptor beta chain was captured in a study of technical replicates of blood from a handful of donors. Assay: immunoSEQ multiplex PCR; the TCRdb copy retains only in-frame clones and omits some. The data show 98,000 or so clones, approximately 96% seen once. Germline V CDR1 and CDR2: SGHAT, FQNNGV. There are 16 residues in the CDR3. The V and J ends lost 4 bases and 2 bases, in that order; junction bases with no gene match: 4. Sequenced input: T cells isolated from PBMCs. This rearrangement joins TRBV11-2 to TRBJ2-5, with TRBD2 matching 13 bases. The clonotype was recovered from a human donor in good health. CDR3 sequence reads: CASSSRLAGGQETQYF. In DNA form, the CDR3 reads TGTGCCAGCAGCTCTCGACTAGCGGGGGGACAAGAGACCCAGTACTTC.